The 14 T cell receptor beta chains below all came from one sample that was sequenced in a study of PD-1 blockade in classical Hodgkin lymphoma. Patients all relapsed after autologous stem cell transplantation, and there was variation in brentuximab vedotin exposure. Magnetic negative selection served to purify CD4+ T cells out of PBMCs that had been thawed. Method: immunoSEQ multiplex PCR; TCRdb's copy keeps in-frame clones and lacks some. In the table there are approximately 28,000 clones, 60% to 85% of which are singletons. Sequences were derived from CD4+ T cells from blood, sampled at baseline. The source of these receptors is a human donor with classical Hodgkin lymphoma.

In its sample, this clone was seen once. The rearrangement uses TRBV4-1 and TRBJ1-2, with 7 bases fitting TRBD1. Per the germline V gene, CDR1 is MGHRA and CDR2 is YSYEKL. There are 15 residues in the CDR3. V lost 3 bases to trimming and J lost 8 bases; unmatched junction nucleotides: 12. As DNA, the CDR3 is TGCGCCAGCAGCCACCACTACAGGGGAGGAGAAGGCTACACCTTC. Its protein product is CASSHHYRGGEGYTF.

The V gene is TRBV5-1, the J gene TRBJ1-2, with a tentative D call TRBD1 (6 bases). Trimming took off 4 bases at V and 5 bases at J, with 18 bases between the two ends. Looked up from germline, CDR1 is SGHRS and CDR2 is YFSETQ. The CDR3 length is 15 residues. The DNA of the CDR3 is TGCGCCAGCAGCCTTAACAGGGCTGGCGAATATGGCTACACCTTC. Translating it yields CASSLNRAGEYGYTF.

The chain couples TRBV7-6 to TRBJ2-7, with TRBD2 identical over 7 bases. Germline CDR1 and CDR2: SGHVS and FNYEAQ. The length of the CDR3 is 15 residues. The V segment lost 4 bases and the J segment 5 bases; nucleotides outside the gene matches: 11. CDR3 sequence reads: CASSYTSDSGDEQYF. CDR3 sequence (DNA): TGTGCCAGCAGCTATACTAGCGATAGTGGCGACGAGCAGTACTTC.

The rearrangement uses TRBV10-3 and TRBJ2-5; 7 bases align to TRBD1. V shed 2 bases, J shed 2 bases, and the junction held 2 bases outside the gene matches. Germline-derived CDR1 and CDR2 are ENHRY and SYGVKD. The CDR3 totals 14 residues. The DNA for the CDR3 is TGTGCCATCAGTGAGGGGGACAGACAAGAGACCCAGTACTTC. It is translated as CAISEGDRQETQYF.

This sequence joins TRBV7-9 and TRBJ1-2; 11 nucleotides line up with TRBD1. Per germline, CDR1 SEHNR and CDR2 FQNEAQ (reference sequence). This CDR3 contains 18 residues. The V and J ends lost 5 bases and 6 bases, in that order; junction bases with no gene match: 17. Here the CDR3 reads CASSESAGTGGSLNGYTF. The CDR3 DNA follows: TGTGCCAGCAGCGAATCAGCCGGGACAGGGGGTTCCCTGAATGGCTACACCTTC.

This clone has only a few counts. This chain joins TRBV7-8 and TRBJ1-1; D is perhaps TRBD1 (5 bases). This CDR3 spans 15 amino acids. The V gene's germline CDR1 is SGHVS and CDR2 FQNEAQ. V was clipped by 1 base and J by 1 base, with 10 bases between them. The CDR3 coding sequence is TGTGCCAGCAGCTTAGGAGGAGGGGCGAACACTGAAGCTTTCTTT. This gives the protein CASSLGGGANTEAFF.

This chain joins TRBV18 and TRBJ1-3, with 8 bases identical to TRBD1. Germline CDR1 KGHSH, CDR2 LQKENI. This CDR3 contains 18 residues. The junction had 10 bases not matched to a gene; V was cut back by 2 bases and J by 1 base. The CDR3 loop is CASSPRTGMQSSGNTIYF. In DNA form, the CDR3 reads TGTGCCAGCTCACCAAGGACAGGGATGCAGTCATCTGGAAACACCATATATTTT. Combining the CDR3 with reference TRBV18 and TRBJ1-3 gives the whole variable domain NAGVMQNPRHLVRRRGQEARLRCSPMKGHSHVYWYRQLPEEGLKFMVYLQKENIIDESGMPKERFSAEFPKEGPSILRIQQVVRGDSAAYFCASSPRTGMQSSGNTIYFGEGSWLTVV.

This chain joins TRBV19 and TRBJ2-2; maybe TRBD1 (6 bases). Germline CDR1 LNHDA, CDR2 SQIVND (reference sequence). The CDR3 runs 14 residues. Trimming left V 3 bases short and J 7 bases short, with 12 bases between. In DNA form, the CDR3 reads TGTGCCAGTAGTATGACCAGGGGTGGCGGGGAGCTGTTTTTT. Its protein product is CASSMTRGGGELFF. The full variable domain, its missing parts supplied by reference TRBV19 and TRBJ2-2, is DGGITQSPKYLFRKEGQNVTLSCEQNLNHDAMYWYRQDPGQGLRLIYYSQIVNDFQKGDIAEGYSVSREKKESFPLTVTSAQKNPTAFYLCASSMTRGGGELFFGEGSRLTVL.

The CDR3 DNA is TGTGCCAGCAGTATAGGGGGCTATGGAAACACCATATATTTT. It is translated as CASSIGGYGNTIYF. The rearrangement joins TRBV7-2 to TRBJ1-3; 7 bases align to TRBD1. J lost 3 bases, V lost 6 bases, and 5 bases had no gene match. The CDR3 length is 14 residues. Germline-derived CDR1 and CDR2 are SGHTA and FQGNSA.

The genes are TRBV7-2 and TRBJ1-3; maybe TRBD1 (5 bases). Germline-derived CDR1 and CDR2 are SGHTA and FQGNSA. CDR3 length: 15 residues. Trimming took off 4 bases at V and 8 bases at J, with 18 bases between the two ends. In DNA, the CDR3 is TGTGCCAGCAGCTCCTACTCCAGGGAGGGCGACACCATATATTTT. Amino acids: CASSSYSREGDTIYF.

The CDR3 protein is CASSSRETQYF. CDR3 nucleotides: TGTGCCAGCAGCTCACGGGAGACCCAGTACTTC. The chain carries TRBV5-6 and TRBJ2-5; D remains unclear. This CDR3 region has 11 residues. Germline V lookup: CDR1 SGHDT, CDR2 YYEEEE. Trimming shortened V by 3 bases and J by 5 bases, and 5 bases separated the two germline ends. The whole variable domain, remainder taken from reference TRBV5-6 and TRBJ2-5, is DAGVTQSPTHLIKTRGQQVTLRCSPKSGHDTVSWYQQALGQGPQFIFQYYEEEERQRGNFPDRFSGHQFPNYSSELNVNALLLGDSALYLCASSSRETQYFGPGTRLLVL.

The chain carries TRBV7-2 and TRBJ2-3; no reliable D call. V was pared by 5 bases and J by 0 bases, with 6 bases between. This CDR3 has 13 amino acids. Germline CDR1 SGHTA, CDR2 FQGNSA. The CDR3 reads CASSLPSTDTQYF. CDR3 coding DNA: TGTGCCAGCAGCCTCCCTAGCACAGATACGCAGTATTTT.

The J gene is TRBJ1-1, the V gene TRBV4-2; D call uncertain. This CDR3 spans 13 amino acids. Deletions cut 1 base from V and 10 bases from J, with 13 bases between. Germline CDR1 and CDR2: LGHNA and YNFKEQ. CDR3 protein: CASSQVRDMPAFF. The DNA of the CDR3 is TGTGCCAGCAGCCAAGTGCGTGACATGCCAGCTTTCTTT.

The rearrangement uses TRBV7-9 and TRBJ2-1, with D possibly being TRBD2 (6 bases). This CDR3 has 13 residues. Germline V CDR1 and CDR2: SEHNR, FQNEAQ (reference sequence). Trimming cost V 8 bases and J 10 bases, with 18 bases left between them. The CDR3 DNA follows: TGTGCCAGCGCGGGGCTCACTTTCGGCGAGCAGTTCTTC. Its translation is CASAGLTFGEQFF.